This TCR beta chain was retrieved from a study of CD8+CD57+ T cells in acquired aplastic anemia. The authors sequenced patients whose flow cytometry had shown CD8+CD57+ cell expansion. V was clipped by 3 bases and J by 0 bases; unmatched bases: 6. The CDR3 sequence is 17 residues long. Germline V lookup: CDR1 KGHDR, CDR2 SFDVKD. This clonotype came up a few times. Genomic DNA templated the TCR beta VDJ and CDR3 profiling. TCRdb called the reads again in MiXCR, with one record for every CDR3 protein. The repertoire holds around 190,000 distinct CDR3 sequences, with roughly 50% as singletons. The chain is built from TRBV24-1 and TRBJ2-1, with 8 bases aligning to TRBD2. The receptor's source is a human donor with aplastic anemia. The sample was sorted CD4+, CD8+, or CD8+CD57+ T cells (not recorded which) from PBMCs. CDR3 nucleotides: TGTGCCACCAGTGATAAAAGCGGGAGCCGCTCCTACAATGAGCAGTTCTTC. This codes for CATSDKSGSRSYNEQFF.